A selection of T cell receptor beta chains follows, all from one sample in a study of graft-versus-host responses after intestinal transplantation. These receptors' targets are unknown. The assay was immunoSEQ multiplex PCR, and TCRdb's table has in-frame clones only and misses some. In the table there are some 110,000 clones, around nine tenths of which are singletons. The specimen comprised unstimulated CD4+ T cells sorted from spleen or lymph node cells, sampled before transplant. The source is a human donor who was the organ donor for an intestinal transplant. Each CDR3 is given with its conserved first and last residue. A D gene is named only where the DNA matches it firmly. Size values are once, few and many counts, or a class for expanded clones, and some rows have none.

d_call	v_call	cdr3_length	clone_size	j_call	cdr3_nt	cdr3_aa
TRBD2	TRBV4-3	17	NA	TRBJ2-3	TGCGCCAGCAGCCAAGGGGCCGGGACTAGCCTCACAGATACGCAGTATTTT	CASSQGAGTSLTDTQYF
TRBD2	TRBV7-2	15	NA	TRBJ2-7	TGTGCCAGCAGCTTATCCTCTAGCGGCTCCTACGAGCAGTACTTC	CASSLSSSGSYEQYF
NA	TRBV10-1	14	NA	TRBJ2-3	TGCGCCAGCAGTGCCCGACCCGGAGGGGATACGCAGTATTTT	CASSARPGGDTQYF
NA	TRBV11-2	14	NA	TRBJ2-7	TGTGCCAGCAGCTTAGCCAGTGGGTCCTACGAGCAGTACTTC	CASSLASGSYEQYF
NA	TRBV5-1	14	NA	TRBJ2-3	TGCGCCAGCAGGGTGGACGGCAACACAGATACGCAGTATTTT	CASRVDGNTDTQYF
NA	TRBV30	13	NA	TRBJ1-3	TGTGCCTGGAGTGGAGTCAGGGGAAACACCATATATTTT	CAWSGVRGNTIYF
NA	TRBV12-5	14	NA	TRBJ1-1	TGTGCTAGTGGTGTCCGGGACGGGAACACTGAAGCTTTCTTT	CASGVRDGNTEAFF
TRBD1	TRBV5-1	16	NA	TRBJ1-2	TGCGCCAGCAGCTTGGAAGGTCAGGGGGAAAGCTATGGCTACACCTTC	CASSLEGQGESYGYTF
NA	TRBV6-1	18	once	TRBJ2-2	TGTGCCAGCAGTGAGCGGACCCCGGCAGCCGCGAACACCGGGGAGCTGTTTTTT	CASSERTPAAANTGELFF
TRBD2	TRBV7-6	17	NA	TRBJ2-1	TGTGCCAGCAGCTTACTAGCGGGAGGAGGTCCGTACAATGAGCAGTTCTTC	CASSLLAGGGPYNEQFF
NA	TRBV18	14	NA	TRBJ2-2	TGTGCCAGCTCACGTCCTCGGGACACCGGGGAGCTGTTTTTT	CASSRPRDTGELFF
NA	TRBV2	13	NA	TRBJ2-7	TGTGCCAGCGAACCAGGGGTTGAGGACGAGCAGTACTTC	CASEPGVEDEQYF
NA	TRBV5-6	15	NA	TRBJ1-2	TGTGCCAGCATCCCAAAGCCGAGCCACCCGAGTGGCTACACCTTC	CASIPKPSHPSGYTF
TRBD2	TRBV27	14	NA	TRBJ2-7	TGTGCCAGCAGCAGGGCGGGAGCGATCTACGAGCAGTACTTC	CASSRAGAIYEQYF
NA	TRBV5-1	14	NA	TRBJ2-3	TGCGCCAGCGGGGCGGCAGCCTACACAGATACGCAGTATTTT	CASGAAAYTDTQYF
TRBD1	TRBV30	15	NA	TRBJ1-1	TGTGCCTGGAGTCCCCGAGGCAGGGGGCGCGCTGAAGCTTTCTTT	CAWSPRGRGRAEAFF
NA	TRBV11-3	16	NA	TRBJ1-2	TGTGCCAGCAGCTTAGGTTCTTGGGAGGGGAACTATGGCTACACCTTC	CASSLGSWEGNYGYTF
TRBD1	TRBV29-1	14	NA	TRBJ1-1	TGCAGCGTTACCCGTTGGACAGGTGGGGCTGAAGCTTTCTTT	CSVTRWTGGAEAFF
TRBD1	TRBV28	16	NA	TRBJ1-4	TGTGCCAGCAGTAGAACCGGGACAGGGGGCCGGGAAAAACTGTTTTTT	CASSRTGTGGREKLFF
NA	TRBV6-5	14	NA	TRBJ2-7	TGTGCCAGCAGTTACTCCCGGGTGGCCTACGAGCAGTACTTC	CASSYSRVAYEQYF
NA	TRBV5-4	16	NA	TRBJ2-7	TGTGCCAGCAGCGCAAGGTGGGGGGAACGACCCTACGAGCAGTACTTC	CASSARWGERPYEQYF
NA	TRBV28	12	NA	TRBJ2-4	TGTGCCAGCAGTTTTTCGGGGAACATTCAGTACTTC	CASSFSGNIQYF
NA	TRBV10-3	12	NA	TRBJ2-5	TGTGCCGGAGGGGGAGGGGGCGAGACCCAGTACTTC	CAGGGGGETQYF
TRBD1	TRBV28	16	NA	TRBJ1-1	TGTGCCAGCAGTTCAGGGGGTAGGGTAATGAACACTGAAGCTTTCTTT	CASSSGGRVMNTEAFF
TRBD1	TRBV4-2	14	NA	TRBJ2-1	TGTGCCAGCAGCCTAACCGGGACAGGGGGTGAGCAGTTCTTC	CASSLTGTGGEQFF
NA	TRBV19	14	NA	TRBJ2-1	TGTGCCAGTAATGACAGAGGAATATACAATGAGCAGTTCTTC	CASNDRGIYNEQFF
TRBD2	TRBV29-1	13	NA	TRBJ2-7	TGCAGCGTGAGGGCTAGCGGGAGTCCCGAGCAGTACTTC	CSVRASGSPEQYF
NA	TRBV18	16	NA	TRBJ2-5	TGTGCCAGCTCACTTAGTACAGGGATCCTACAAGAGACCCAGTACTTC	CASSLSTGILQETQYF
NA	TRBV5-1	14	NA	TRBJ2-4	TGCGCCAGCAGCTTGGAGGGATCCAAAAACATTCAGTACTTC	CASSLEGSKNIQYF